The 9 T cell receptor beta chains given below trace back to one sample, sequenced in a study of shared T cell receptors in the human thymus. Produced via immunoSEQ multiplex PCR; TCRdb's table is partial and in-frame only. The sample shows 500,000 to 850,000 clones, over 75% of them seen only once. These data also featured in a second study, about human thymus T cells.

The source material was thymocytes. The receptors come from a boy less than two years old with a congenital heart defect.

The chain is built from TRBV19 and TRBJ1-1; 7 nucleotides agree with TRBD1. J was trimmed by 1 base and V by 5 bases; bases with no gene match: 7. CDR3 length: 15 amino acids. Germline values: CDR1 LNHDA, CDR2 SQIVND (reference sequence). The CDR3, as DNA: TGTGCCAGTAGTCCCCGGGACAGAACGAACACTGAAGCTTTCTTT. This encodes CASSPRDRTNTEAFF.

V usage is TRBV14 and J usage is TRBJ2-7, with 8 bases aligning to TRBD2. V gave up 6 bases and J gave up 4 bases; unmatched junction bases: 5. This CDR3 is 13 amino acids long. Germline values: CDR1 SGHDN, CDR2 FVKESK. The CDR3 protein is CASRGLERYEQYF. DNA of the CDR3: TGTGCCAGCAGGGGACTAGAGCGGTACGAGCAGTACTTC.

This clone turned up a few times. The CDR3 is CASSNHRGQAYGYTF. CDR3 nucleotides: TGCGCCAGCAGCAACCACAGGGGTCAGGCCTATGGCTACACCTTC. J is TRBJ1-2 and V is TRBV10-2, with TRBD1 matching over 7 bases. Unmatched junction bases numbered 11, after V lost 6 bases and J lost 4 bases. The CDR3 runs to 15 residues. Per the germline V gene, CDR1 is WSHSY and CDR2 is SAAADI.

Here the CDR3 DNA reads TGTGCCAGCCTTTATGACAGGGAAAACTTCTCTGGAAACACCATATATTTT. Its translation is CASLYDRENFSGNTIYF. The chain recombines TRBV7-2 with TRBJ1-3; 7 bases line up with TRBD1. This CDR3 comprises 17 residues. The germline CDR1 and CDR2 sequences are SGHTA and FQGNSA. J was trimmed by 0 bases and V by 8 bases; bases with no gene match: 13.

The V call is TRBV5-4, the J call TRBJ2-7; 8 bases are a match to TRBD2. J gave up 5 bases and V 4 bases, and 14 bases lay outside the gene matches. The germline gives CDR1 SGHNT, CDR2 YYREEE (reference sequence). The CDR3 extends over 16 amino acids. CDR3 nucleotides: TGTGCCAGCAGCCCCCTATCAGGGACTAGACGCGACGAGCAGTACTTC. This encodes CASSPLSGTRRDEQYF.

This clone has a handful of counts. V gene TRBV19 combines with J gene TRBJ2-7; the D gene is possibly TRBD1 (6 bases). The germline CDR1 and CDR2 sequences are LNHDA and SQIVND (reference sequence). The CDR3 has 15 residues. Trimming cost V 5 bases and J 2 bases, with 16 bases left between them. For the CDR3, the DNA is TGTGCCAGTAGTTCCACGCAGGGGAACGCCTACGAGCAGTACTTC. This encodes CASSSTQGNAYEQYF.

With respect to this clone: The sample contains more than one DNA sequence encoding this CDR3. V gene TRBV6-5 combines with J gene TRBJ1-6; tentatively, D is TRBD1 (5 bases). The germline CDR1 and CDR2 sequences are MNHEY and SVGAGI. Trimming left V 6 bases short and J 13 bases short, with 19 bases between. The CDR3 is made up of 14 amino acids. CDR3 sequence (DNA): TGTGCCAGCAGGTTGACACGGGGGAGTTCCCCCCTCCACTTT. Amino acid sequence: CASRLTRGSSPLHF.

V usage is TRBV28 and J usage is TRBJ2-2; D perhaps matches TRBD1 (5 bases). Per germline, CDR1 MDHEN and CDR2 SYDVKM. The V gene lost 6 bases and the J gene lost 0 bases, with 8 bases spanning the gap. CDR3 length: 14 residues. CDR3 sequence: CASSRQPNTGELFF. CDR3 coding DNA: TGTGCCAGCAGCCGACAGCCGAACACCGGGGAGCTGTTTTTT.

The chain links TRBV28 to TRBJ2-1, with D possibly matching TRBD2 (6 bases). The CDR3 has 16 residues. V shed 4 bases and J shed 6 bases, with 19 bases lying between them. In germline, CDR1 is MDHEN, CDR2 SYDVKM. The CDR3 reads CASSSPTPGVGNEQFF. The CDR3 nucleotides read TGTGCCAGCAGTTCCCCTACTCCGGGAGTGGGCAATGAGCAGTTCTTC.